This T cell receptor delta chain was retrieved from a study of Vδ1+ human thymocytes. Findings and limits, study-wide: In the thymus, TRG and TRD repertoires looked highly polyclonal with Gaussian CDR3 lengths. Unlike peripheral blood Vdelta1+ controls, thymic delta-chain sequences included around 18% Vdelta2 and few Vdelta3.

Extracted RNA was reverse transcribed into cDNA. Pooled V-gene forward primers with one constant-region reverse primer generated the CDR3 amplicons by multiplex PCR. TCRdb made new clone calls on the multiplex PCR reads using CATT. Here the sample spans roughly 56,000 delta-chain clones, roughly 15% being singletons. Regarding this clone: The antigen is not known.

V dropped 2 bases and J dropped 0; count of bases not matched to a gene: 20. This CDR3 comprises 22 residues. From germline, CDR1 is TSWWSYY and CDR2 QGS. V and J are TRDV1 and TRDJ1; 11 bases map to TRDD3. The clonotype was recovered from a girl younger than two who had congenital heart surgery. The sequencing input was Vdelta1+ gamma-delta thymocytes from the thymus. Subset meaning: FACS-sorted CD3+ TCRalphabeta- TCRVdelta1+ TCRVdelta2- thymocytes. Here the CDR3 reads CALGEGGTGGYLQGEYTDKLIF. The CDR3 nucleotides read TGTGCTCTTGGGGAAGGGGGTACTGGGGGATATCTTCAGGGAGAGTACACCGATAAACTCATCTTT.